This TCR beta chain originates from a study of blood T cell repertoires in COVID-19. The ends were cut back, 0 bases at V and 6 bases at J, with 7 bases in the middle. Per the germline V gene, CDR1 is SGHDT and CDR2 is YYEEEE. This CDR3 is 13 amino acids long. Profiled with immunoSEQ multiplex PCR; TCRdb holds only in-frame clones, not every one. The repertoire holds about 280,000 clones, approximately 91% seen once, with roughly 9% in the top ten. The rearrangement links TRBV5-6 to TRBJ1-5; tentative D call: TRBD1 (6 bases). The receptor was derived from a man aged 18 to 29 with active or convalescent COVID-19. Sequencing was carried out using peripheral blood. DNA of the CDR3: TGTGCCAGCAGCTTGGGCAGGGGTCAGCCCCAGCATTTT. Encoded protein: CASSLGRGQPQHF. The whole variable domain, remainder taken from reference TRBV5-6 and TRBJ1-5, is DAGVTQSPTHLIKTRGQQVTLRCSPKSGHDTVSWYQQALGQGPQFIFQYYEEEERQRGNFPDRFSGHQFPNYSSELNVNALLLGDSALYLCASSLGRGQPQHFGDGTRLSIL.